This T cell receptor (beta chain) originates from a study of blood T cell repertoires in COVID-19. Study as a whole: The origin of the acute and convalescent COVID-19 samples was the United States, Italy and Spain. In each case, the material was cDNA or gDNA derived from T cells, B-cell-depleted T cells, or PBMCs.

Per the germline V gene, CDR1 is SGHTA and CDR2 is FQGTGA. CDR3 size: 14 residues. V was clipped by 0 bases and J by 5 bases, with 8 bases between them. Seattle-derived patients entered the study during active infection and were followed longitudinally. The assay was immunoSEQ multiplex PCR, and TCRdb's table has in-frame clones only and misses some. The data contain fewer than 200,000 clones, about four fifths of them seen just once; the ten biggest clones take up 9% to 15%. Sequencing was done on a sample of peripheral blood. This chain joins TRBV7-3 and TRBJ2-1; D not resolved. The clonotype was recovered from a woman over 75 with COVID-19, enrolled during active disease. CDR3 nucleotides: TGTGCCAGCAGCTTAACGCGTCATAACAATGAGCAGTTCTTC. It encodes CASSLTRHNNEQFF.